One T cell receptor beta chain is described in this entry. Its specificity is not known. The record originates from a study of T cells in Graves' hyperthyroidism and ophthalmopathy. Study-wide points: In blood, most of the thyroid clonotypes expanded above 0.001 were also present.

Uncontrolled infection, other autoimmune disease, pregnancy or lactation barred patients from enrollment. Used for diagnoses were clinical symptoms, serum thyroxine and TRAb, thyroid ultrasound and orbital computed tomography. It was RNA transcripts that yielded the amplified TCR beta CDR3 regions. HTBI primers were used for first-round RT-PCR of the TCR CDR3. TCRdb independently ran MiXCR on the multiplex PCR reads; one entry per CDR3 protein. This table has a few hundred thousand distinct CDR3 sequences, around 19% appearing once. Looked up from germline, CDR1 is SGHRS and CDR2 is YFSETQ. The CDR3 spans 15 residues. V gave up 4 bases and J gave up 8 bases; unmatched junction bases: 5.

V usage is TRBV5-1 and J usage is TRBJ2-1; the match to TRBD2 covers 14 bases. The clonotype originates from a man between 50 and 59 years old with Graves' ophthalmopathy. Sequences were obtained from blood. As DNA, the CDR3 is TGCGCCAGCAGCGGGGGACTAGCGGGAGACTATGAGCAGTTCTTC. This codes for CASSGGLAGDYEQFF.